This T cell receptor (beta chain) is from a study of CD8 T cells in ankylosing spondylitis. Findings of the study overall: A motif of 8 or 9 highly homologous TCR beta variants was seen as apparently characteristic of ankylosing spondylitis blood.

TCRdb itself ran the 5' RACE reads through MiXCR, one entry per CDR3 protein. The table lists 390,000 or so distinct CDR3 sequences, approximately 20% of them singletons. Germline V gives CDR1 DFQATT, CDR2 SNEGSKA (reference sequence). V lost 3 bases, J lost 1 base, and 16 bases lay in between. CDR3 length: 16 residues. This clonotype was counted a few times. Its target is unknown. The sequencing input was blood, either unsorted or a sorted T cell fraction (not recorded which). The clonotype was recovered from a male donor with ankylosing spondylitis. This chain links TRBV20-1 with TRBJ2-1; D unresolved. CDR3 nucleotide sequence: TGCAGTGCTAGTGTCTCCGGCAGAGATTCCTACAATGAGCAGTTCTTC. Its protein product is CSASVSGRDSYNEQFF.